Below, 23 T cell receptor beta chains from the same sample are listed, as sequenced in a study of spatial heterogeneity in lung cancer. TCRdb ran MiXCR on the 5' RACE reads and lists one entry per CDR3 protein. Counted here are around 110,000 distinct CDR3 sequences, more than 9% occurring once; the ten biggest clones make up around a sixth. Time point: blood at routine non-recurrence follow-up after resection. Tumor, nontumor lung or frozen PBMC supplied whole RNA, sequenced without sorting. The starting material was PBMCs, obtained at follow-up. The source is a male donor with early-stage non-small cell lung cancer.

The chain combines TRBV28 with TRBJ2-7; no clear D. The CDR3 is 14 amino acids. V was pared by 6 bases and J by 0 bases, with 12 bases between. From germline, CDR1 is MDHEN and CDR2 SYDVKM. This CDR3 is CASRSRRFSYEQYF. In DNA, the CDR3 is TGTGCCAGCAGAAGTCGACGCTTCTCCTACGAGCAGTACTTC. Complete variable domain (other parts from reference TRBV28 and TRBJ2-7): DVKVTQSSRYLVKRTGEKVFLECVQDMDHENMFWYRQDPGLGLRLIYFSYDVKMKEKGDIPEGYSVSREKKERFSLILESASTNQTSMYLCASRSRRFSYEQYFGPGTRLTVT.

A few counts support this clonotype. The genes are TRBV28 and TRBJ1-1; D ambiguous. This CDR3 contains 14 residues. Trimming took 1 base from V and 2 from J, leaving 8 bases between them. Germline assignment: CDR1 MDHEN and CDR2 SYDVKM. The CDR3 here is CASSLFQANTEAFF. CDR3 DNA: TGTGCCAGCAGTTTATTCCAGGCCAACACTGAAGCTTTCTTT.

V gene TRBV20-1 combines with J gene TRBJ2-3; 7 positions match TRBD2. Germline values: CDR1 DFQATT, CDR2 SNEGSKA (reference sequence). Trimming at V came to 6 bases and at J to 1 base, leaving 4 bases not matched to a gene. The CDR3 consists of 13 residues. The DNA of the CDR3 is TGCAGTGCGGTGGCGGGGGGCACAGATACGCAGTATTTT. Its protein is CSAVAGGTDTQYF.

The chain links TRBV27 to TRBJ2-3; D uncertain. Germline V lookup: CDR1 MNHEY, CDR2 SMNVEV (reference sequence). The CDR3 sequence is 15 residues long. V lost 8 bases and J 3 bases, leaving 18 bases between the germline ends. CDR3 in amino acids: CASSGYAVGTDTQYF. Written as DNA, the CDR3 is TGTGCCAGCTCCGGATATGCTGTCGGGACAGATACGCAGTATTTT.

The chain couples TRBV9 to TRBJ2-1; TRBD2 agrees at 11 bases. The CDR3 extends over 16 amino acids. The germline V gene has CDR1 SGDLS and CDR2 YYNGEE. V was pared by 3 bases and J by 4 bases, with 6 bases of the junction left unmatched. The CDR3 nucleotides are TGTGCCAGCAGCGAGGGGACTAGCGGAAGATACAATGAGCAGTTCTTC. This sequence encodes CASSEGTSGRYNEQFF.

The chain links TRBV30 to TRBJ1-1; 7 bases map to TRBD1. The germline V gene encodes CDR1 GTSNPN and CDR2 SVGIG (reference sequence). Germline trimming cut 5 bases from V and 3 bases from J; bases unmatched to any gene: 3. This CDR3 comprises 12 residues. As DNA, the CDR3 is TGTGCCTGGGACAGGGCTTACACTGAAGCTTTCTTT. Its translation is CAWDRAYTEAFF.

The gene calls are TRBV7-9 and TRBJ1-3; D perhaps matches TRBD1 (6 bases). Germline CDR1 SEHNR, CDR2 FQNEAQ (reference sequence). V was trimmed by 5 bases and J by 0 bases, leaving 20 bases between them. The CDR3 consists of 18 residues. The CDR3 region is CASSRLKRQDNSGNTIYF. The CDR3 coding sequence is TGTGCCAGCAGCCGATTAAAACGACAGGACAACTCTGGAAACACCATATATTTT.

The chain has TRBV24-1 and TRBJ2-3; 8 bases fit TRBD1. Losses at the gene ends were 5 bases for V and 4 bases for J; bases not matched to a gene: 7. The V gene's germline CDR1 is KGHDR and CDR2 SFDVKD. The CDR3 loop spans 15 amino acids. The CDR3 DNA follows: TGTGCCACCAGTGGAGGCGACAGGGGTGCAGATACGCAGTATTTT. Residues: CATSGGDRGADTQYF.

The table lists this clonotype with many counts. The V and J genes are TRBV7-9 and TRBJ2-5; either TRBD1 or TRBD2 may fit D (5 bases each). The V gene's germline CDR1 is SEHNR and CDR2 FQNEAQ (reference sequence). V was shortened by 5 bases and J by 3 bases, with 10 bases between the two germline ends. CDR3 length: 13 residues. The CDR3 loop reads CASSRGAEETQYF. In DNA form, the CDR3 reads TGTGCCAGCAGCCGAGGGGCAGAAGAGACCCAGTACTTC. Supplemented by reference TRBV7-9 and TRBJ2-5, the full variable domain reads DTGVSQNPRHKITKRGQNVTFRCDPISEHNRLYWYRQTLGQGPEFLTYFQNEAQLEKSRLLSDRFSAERPKGSFSTLEIQRTEQGDSAMYLCASSRGAEETQYFGPGTRLLVL.

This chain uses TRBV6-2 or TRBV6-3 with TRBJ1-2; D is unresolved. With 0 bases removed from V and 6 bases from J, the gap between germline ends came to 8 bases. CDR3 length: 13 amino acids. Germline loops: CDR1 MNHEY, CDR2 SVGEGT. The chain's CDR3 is CASSYSGWHGYTF. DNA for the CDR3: TGTGCCAGCAGTTACTCAGGGTGGCATGGCTACACCTTC.

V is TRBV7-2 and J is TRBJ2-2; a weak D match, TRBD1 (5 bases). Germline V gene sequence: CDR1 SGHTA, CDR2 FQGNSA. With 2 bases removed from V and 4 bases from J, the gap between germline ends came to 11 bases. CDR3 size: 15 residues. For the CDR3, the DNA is TGTGCCAGCAGCTTAATGACAGCTAGCACCGGGGAGCTGTTTTTT. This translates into CASSLMTASTGELFF.

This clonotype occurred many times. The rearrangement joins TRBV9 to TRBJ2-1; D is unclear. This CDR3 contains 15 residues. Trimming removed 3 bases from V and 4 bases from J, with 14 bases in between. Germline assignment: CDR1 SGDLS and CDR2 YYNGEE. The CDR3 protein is CASSATVGHYNEQFF. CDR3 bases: TGTGCCAGCAGCGCTACGGTAGGGCATTACAATGAGCAGTTCTTC.

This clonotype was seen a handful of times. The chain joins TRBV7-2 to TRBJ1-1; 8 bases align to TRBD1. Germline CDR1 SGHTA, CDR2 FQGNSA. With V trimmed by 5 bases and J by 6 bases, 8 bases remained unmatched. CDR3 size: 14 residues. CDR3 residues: CASSPRQGPPEAFF. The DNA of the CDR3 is TGTGCCAGCAGCCCAAGACAGGGGCCGCCTGAAGCTTTCTTT.

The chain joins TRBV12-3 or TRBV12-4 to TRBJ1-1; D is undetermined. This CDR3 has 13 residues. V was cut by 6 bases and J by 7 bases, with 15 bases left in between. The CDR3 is CASSSSGGREAFF. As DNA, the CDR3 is TGTGCCAGCAGCTCTTCGGGTGGACGTGAAGCTTTCTTT.

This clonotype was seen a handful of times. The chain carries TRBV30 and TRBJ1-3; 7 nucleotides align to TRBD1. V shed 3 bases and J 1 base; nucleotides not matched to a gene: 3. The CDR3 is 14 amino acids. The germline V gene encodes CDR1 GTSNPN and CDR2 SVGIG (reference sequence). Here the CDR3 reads CAWRGQYSGNTIYF. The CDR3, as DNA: TGTGCCTGGAGGGGACAGTATTCTGGAAACACCATATATTTT.

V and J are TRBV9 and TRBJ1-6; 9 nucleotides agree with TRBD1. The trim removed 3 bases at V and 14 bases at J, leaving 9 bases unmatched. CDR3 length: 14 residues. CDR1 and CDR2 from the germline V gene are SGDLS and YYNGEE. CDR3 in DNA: TGTGCCAGCAGCGCCAGGACAGGGGAACAGTCCCTCCACTTT. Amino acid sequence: CASSARTGEQSLHF.

This CDR3 reads CASSTGIEAFF. As DNA, the CDR3 is TGTGCCAGCTCTACAGGGATTGAAGCTTTCTTT. The chain is built from TRBV18 and TRBJ1-1; weak D call: TRBD1 (6 bases). The CDR3 totals 11 residues. Germline V lookup: CDR1 KGHSH, CDR2 LQKENI. Trimming cost V 6 bases and J 7 bases, with 9 bases left between them.

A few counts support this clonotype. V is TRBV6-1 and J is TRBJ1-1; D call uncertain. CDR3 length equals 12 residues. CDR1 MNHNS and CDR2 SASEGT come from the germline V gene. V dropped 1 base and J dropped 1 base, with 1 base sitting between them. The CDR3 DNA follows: TGTGCCAGCAGTGAAGGGAACACTGAAGCTTTCTTT. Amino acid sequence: CASSEGNTEAFF.

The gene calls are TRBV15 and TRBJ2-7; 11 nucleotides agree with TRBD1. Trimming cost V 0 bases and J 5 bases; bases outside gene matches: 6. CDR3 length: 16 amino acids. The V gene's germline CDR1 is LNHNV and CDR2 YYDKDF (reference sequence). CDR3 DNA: TGTGCCACCAGCAGAGATAGGACAGGGGGCAGGGACGAGCAGTACTTC. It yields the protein CATSRDRTGGRDEQYF. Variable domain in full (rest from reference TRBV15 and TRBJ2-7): DAMVIQNPRYQVTQFGKPVTLSCSQTLNHNVMYWYQQKSSQAPKLLFHYYDKDFNNEADTPDNFQSRRPNTSFCFLDIRSPGLGDTAMYLCATSRDRTGGRDEQYFGPGTRLTVT.

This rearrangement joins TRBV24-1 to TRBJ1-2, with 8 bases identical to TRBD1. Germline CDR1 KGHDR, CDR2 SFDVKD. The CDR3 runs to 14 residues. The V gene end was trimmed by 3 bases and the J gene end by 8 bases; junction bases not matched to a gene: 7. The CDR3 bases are TGTGCCACCAGTGATCCTGGACAGGGAGTCGGCTACACCTTC. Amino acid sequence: CATSDPGQGVGYTF.

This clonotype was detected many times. The CDR3 protein is CASSPRQGSDTEAFF. CDR3 in DNA: TGCGCCAGCAGTCCGCGACAGGGTAGTGACACTGAAGCTTTCTTT. J is TRBJ1-1 and V is TRBV4-1; TRBD1 matches at 7 bases. The trim removed 6 bases at V and 3 bases at J, leaving 10 bases unmatched. This CDR3 is built from 15 residues. Germline CDR1 MGHRA, CDR2 YSYEKL.

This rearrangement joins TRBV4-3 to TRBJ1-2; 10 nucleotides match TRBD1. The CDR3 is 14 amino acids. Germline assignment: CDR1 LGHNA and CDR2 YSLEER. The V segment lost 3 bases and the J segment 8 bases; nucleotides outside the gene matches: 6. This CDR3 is CASSQAGTGEGYTF. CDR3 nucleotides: TGCGCCAGCAGCCAGGCCGGGACAGGGGAGGGCTACACCTTC.

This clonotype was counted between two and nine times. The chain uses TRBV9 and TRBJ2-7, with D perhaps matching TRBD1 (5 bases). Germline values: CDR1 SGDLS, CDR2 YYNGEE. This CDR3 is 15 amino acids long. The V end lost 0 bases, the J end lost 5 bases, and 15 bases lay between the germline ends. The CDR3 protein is CASSVGYRPTNEQYF. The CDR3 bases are TGTGCCAGCAGCGTAGGCTACAGGCCGACAAACGAGCAGTACTTC.